The rows below give T cell receptor beta chains drawn from one sample of a study of blood T cell repertoires in COVID-19. Assay used: immunoSEQ multiplex PCR; TCRdb lists only in-frame clones, some missing. This table holds under 150,000 clones, about 86% found once. The specimen sequenced was PBMCs or T cells enriched from blood (not recorded which). The receptors derive from a man aged 35-49 years with acute COVID-19. The conserved cysteine and the conserved F or W are not part of the CDR3 here. A D gene is named only where the DNA matches it firmly.

cdr3_aa v_call d_call j_call
ASSQDINQPQH TRBV3-1/TRBV3-2 . TRBJ1-5
ASSGTVYGYT TRBV6-5 TRBD1 TRBJ1-2
ASLPKEQKGYT TRBV23-1 . TRBJ1-2
ASLEGGRTTAF TRBV28 . TRBJ1-1
ASTEWGKTTGAGNTIY TRBV3-1/TRBV3-2 TRBD1 TRBJ1-3
ASSTRTGGSVWNEKLF TRBV13 TRBD1 TRBJ1-4
ASSLAPTLRGYT TRBV7-9 . TRBJ1-2
ASSVAGQPNYGYT TRBV9 . TRBJ1-2
ASSEPGRASYEQY TRBV6-1 . TRBJ2-7
TSSQSGPYNEQF TRBV1 . TRBJ2-1
ASSSGPSYEQY TRBV6-5 . TRBJ2-7
ASSRLTPSDTEAF TRBV5-1 . TRBJ1-1
ASRMGTVNPQHTNNEQF TRBV27 TRBD1 TRBJ2-1
ASSATGKEGYT TRBV9 . TRBJ1-2